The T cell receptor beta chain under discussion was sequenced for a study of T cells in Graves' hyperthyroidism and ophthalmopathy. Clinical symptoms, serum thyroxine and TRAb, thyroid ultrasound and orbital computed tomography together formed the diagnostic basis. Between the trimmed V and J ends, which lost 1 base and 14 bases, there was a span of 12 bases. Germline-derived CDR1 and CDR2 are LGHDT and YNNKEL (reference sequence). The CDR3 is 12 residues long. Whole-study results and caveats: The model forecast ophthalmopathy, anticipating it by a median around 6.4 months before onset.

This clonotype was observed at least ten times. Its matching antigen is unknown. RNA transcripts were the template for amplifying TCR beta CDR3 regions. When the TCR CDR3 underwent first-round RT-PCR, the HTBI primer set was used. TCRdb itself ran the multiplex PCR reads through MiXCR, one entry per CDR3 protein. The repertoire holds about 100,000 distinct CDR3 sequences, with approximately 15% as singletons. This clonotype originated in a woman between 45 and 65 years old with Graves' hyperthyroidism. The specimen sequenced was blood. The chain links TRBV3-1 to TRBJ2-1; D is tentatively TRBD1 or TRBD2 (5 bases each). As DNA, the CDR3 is TGTGCCAGCAGCCAAGGGGACGGCTCGGAGTTCTTC. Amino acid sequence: CASSQGDGSEFF.